This T cell receptor beta chain originates from a study of early T cells in non-severe SARS-CoV-2 infection. V lost 3 bases to trimming and J lost 3 bases, with 5 bases between them. The CDR3 runs to 13 residues. The germline CDR1 and CDR2 sequences are KGHDR and SFDVKD. TCRdb passed the 5' RACE reads through MiXCR, listing each CDR3 protein once. The sample includes around 82,000 distinct CDR3 sequences, about 12% seen only once; the top ten take roughly 3.2%. The receptor was isolated from an adult who was a healthcare worker with PCR-confirmed SARS-CoV-2 infection or an uninfected control (not recorded which). The rearrangement joins TRBV24-1 to TRBJ2-1; no definite D call. The sequenced sample consisted of whole blood. The CDR3 DNA sequence: TGTGCCACCAGTGATAGCAGCTACAATGAGCAGTTCTTC. It yields the protein CATSDSSYNEQFF.